This TCR beta chain originates from a study of T cells in Graves' hyperthyroidism and ophthalmopathy. Study-level background: Upon initial diagnosis and before any treatment, peripheral blood was collected. Study-wide points: The model anticipated ophthalmopathy a median around six months pre-onset.

The study excluded patients with uncontrolled infection, other autoimmune disease, pregnancy or lactation. Regions amplified from RNA transcripts were the TCR beta CDR3 regions. Primed by the HTBI set, a first-round RT-PCR was run on the TCR CDR3. TCRdb independently ran MiXCR on the multiplex PCR reads; one entry per CDR3 protein. The data contain hundreds of thousands of distinct CDR3 sequences, 15% to 20% of them seen just once; the ten biggest clones take up 18%. As regards this clonotype: What it binds is not known.

V was cut by 0 bases and J by 6 bases, with 14 bases left in between. The CDR3 consists of 15 residues. The V gene's germline CDR1 is ENHRY and CDR2 SYGVKD. The TCR sequence derives from a woman aged 18-29 years with Graves' hyperthyroidism. The rearrangement links TRBV10-3 to TRBJ1-2, with D possibly TRBD1 on 6 matching bases. Material: blood. CDR3 region: CAISESAQGRDGYTF. Here the CDR3 DNA reads TGTGCCATCAGTGAGTCCGCACAGGGTCGGGATGGCTACACCTTC.